This T cell receptor (beta chain) was identified in a study of T cell responses to AZD1222 COVID-19 vaccine. Study-level results: Spike-specific TCR depth and breadth grew after two AZD1222 doses.

V was cut by 0 bases and J by 6 bases, with 14 bases left in between. The CDR3 has 15 amino acids. CDR1 and CDR2 (germline): SEHNR, FQNEAQ (reference sequence). The method was immunoSEQ multiplex PCR; TCRdb's version includes in-frame clones alone and lacks a portion of them. The sample has 90,000 to 140,000 clones, approximately 92% seen once. This clone came up a few times. As yet, its antigen is unknown. V gene TRBV7-9 combines with J gene TRBJ1-2; maybe TRBD1 (5 bases). Sequenced here: peripheral blood, sampled 28 days after the second AZD1222 dose. The receptor comes from an adult who received the AZD1222 COVID-19 vaccine. CDR3 sequence (DNA): TGTGCCAGCAGCTTAGCCTTAGGGGAGGAGGATGGCTACACCTTC. Translated: CASSLALGEEDGYTF.